This passage covers 32 T cell receptor beta chains from one sample sequenced in a study of cytotoxic CD8 clonotypes in ibrutinib-treated CLL. Profiling relied on immunoSEQ multiplex PCR, and the TCRdb table lists in-frame clones only, not all of them. The sample has approximately 45,000 clones, over 60% seen once. This specimen consisted of PBMCs, obtained after 24 months of ibrutinib treatment. These receptors were collected from a human donor with chronic lymphocytic leukemia.

The J gene is TRBJ2-1, the V gene TRBV5-1, with TRBD2 matching over 13 bases. CDR3 size: 16 residues. V was pared by 3 bases and J by 3 bases, with 3 bases of the junction left unmatched. Germline-derived CDR1 and CDR2 are SGHRS and YFSETQ. This chain's CDR3 is CASSSRLAGGYNEQFF. Written as DNA, the CDR3 is TGCGCCAGCAGCTCCCGACTAGCGGGGGGCTACAATGAGCAGTTCTTC.

The chain combines TRBV10-1 with TRBJ1-1; D is uncertain. CDR3 length: 13 residues. Germline loops: CDR1 WNHNN, CDR2 SYGVQD (reference sequence). V was clipped by 5 bases and J by 1 base, with 8 bases between them. The CDR3 spells CASSLYGNTEAFF. CDR3 sequence (DNA): TGCGCCAGCAGTCTTTACGGGAACACTGAAGCTTTCTTT.

This clone was seen only a few times. The chain employs TRBV7-9 and TRBJ1-2; 7 positions match TRBD1. Germline V gives CDR1 SEHNR, CDR2 FQNEAQ (reference sequence). The CDR3 is 13 amino acids. The V and J ends lost 11 bases and 8 bases, in that order; junction bases with no gene match: 14. In DNA, the CDR3 is TGTGCCGCAGATAAATACAGGGGAGTGGGCTACACCTTC. Translation gives CAADKYRGVGYTF. The full variable domain, rest sourced from reference TRBV7-9 and TRBJ1-2, is DTGVSQNPRHKITKRGQNVTFRCDPISEHNRLYWYRQTLGQGPEFLTYFQNEAQLEKSRLLSDRFSAERPKGSFSTLEIQRTEQGDSAMYLCAADKYRGVGYTFGSGTRLTVV.

The V call is TRBV9, the J call TRBJ2-5; 10 positions match TRBD2. From germline, CDR1 is SGDLS and CDR2 YYNGEE. The CDR3 runs 17 residues. V shed 0 bases, J shed 2 bases, and the junction held 7 bases outside the gene matches. For the CDR3, the DNA is TGTGCCAGCAGCGTAGATCCTAGCGGGGGCACTCAAGAGACCCAGTACTTC. Protein sequence: CASSVDPSGGTQETQYF. Based on the CDR3 plus reference TRBV9 and TRBJ2-5, the full variable domain is DSGVTQTPKHLITATGQRVTLRCSPRSGDLSVYWYQQSLDQGLQFLIQYYNGEERAKGNILERFSAQQFPDLHSELNLSSLELGDSALYFCASSVDPSGGTQETQYFGPGTRLLVL.

The chain is built from TRBV5-1 and TRBJ1-2; 7 bases align to TRBD1. The CDR3 extends over 16 amino acids. V trimming: 3 bases; J trimming: 0 bases; junction bases outside the gene matches: 8. The germline CDR1 and CDR2 sequences are SGHRS and YFSETQ. This CDR3 reads CASSWGQSTANYGYTF. As DNA, the CDR3 is TGCGCCAGCAGCTGGGGACAGTCTACTGCTAACTATGGCTACACCTTC.

This chain links TRBV21-1 with TRBJ2-2; the tabulated D call, TRBD2, remains unverified against the DNA. TRBV21-1 is flagged as a pseudogene. There are 17 residues in the CDR3. The DNA for the CDR3 is TGTGCCAGCAGCAAAGAGACTAGCGGGAGGACCACCGGGGAGCTGTTTTTT. This encodes CASSKETSGRTTGELFF.

As to this clone: One junction end does not reproduce the germline sequence, and a read error may be involved. J is TRBJ2-1 and V is TRBV7-7; TRBD2 matches 10 bases. The CDR3 is 15 amino acids. Germline CDR1 and CDR2: SSHAT and FNYEAQ (reference sequence). The CDR3 sequence: CASSLAGGPNNEQFF. The CDR3 DNA sequence: TGTGCTAGCAGCTTAGCGGGGGGCCCAAACAATGAGCAGTTCTTC.

The V call is TRBV5-1, the J call TRBJ2-7, with a weak D call TRBD1 (6 bases). V was cut by 0 bases and J by 0 bases, with 10 bases left in between. The CDR3 contains 15 residues. The germline V gene encodes CDR1 SGHRS and CDR2 YFSETQ. CDR3 sequence (DNA): TGCGCCAGCAGCTTGGGGCAACAGGGCTCCTACGAGCAGTACTTC. Encoded protein: CASSLGQQGSYEQYF. The full variable domain, rest sourced from reference TRBV5-1 and TRBJ2-7, is KAGVTQTPRYLIKTRGQQVTLSCSPISGHRSVSWYQQTPGQGLQFLFEYFSETQRNKGNFPGRFSGRQFSNSRSEMNVSTLELGDSALYLCASSLGQQGSYEQYFGPGTRLTVT.

This clone was counted between two and nine times. This chain's CDR3 is CASSLVPGGHGELFF. CDR3 in DNA: TGTGCCAGCAGTTTAGTCCCAGGGGGTCACGGGGAGCTGTTTTTT. This chain joins TRBV28 and TRBJ2-2; TRBD1 matches at 7 bases. V was clipped by 2 bases and J by 7 bases; unmatched bases: 7. Germline V CDR1 and CDR2: MDHEN, SYDVKM. This CDR3 region has 15 residues.

The gene calls are TRBV19 and TRBJ2-7; TRBD1 might be the D (6 bases). Trimming took off 6 bases at V and 3 bases at J, with 12 bases between the two ends. Germline CDR1 reads LNHDA; CDR2 reads SQIVND (reference sequence). The CDR3 is made up of 13 amino acids. CDR3 residues: CASRGQRSYEQYF. The DNA for the CDR3 is TGTGCCAGTAGAGGACAGAGGAGCTACGAGCAGTACTTC.

This chain connects TRBV16 to TRBJ1-2; D perhaps matches TRBD1 (6 bases). CDR3 length: 15 amino acids. Looked up from germline, CDR1 is KGHSY and CDR2 is FQNENV. The V end lost 0 bases, the J end lost 6 bases, and 14 bases lay between the germline ends. The CDR3 sequence is CASSQSWRGPNGYTF. The CDR3 DNA reads TGTGCCAGCAGCCAATCTTGGCGGGGGCCCAATGGCTACACCTTC.

This sequence joins TRBV30 and TRBJ2-5; tentative D call: TRBD2 (6 bases). This CDR3 has 13 amino acids. Germline CDR1 and CDR2: GTSNPN and SVGIG (reference sequence). V was trimmed by 1 base and J by 2 bases, leaving 8 bases between them. DNA for the CDR3: TGTGCCTGGAGTGGTAGCGGTCAAGAGACCCAGTACTTC. Protein product: CAWSGSGQETQYF.

A single count supports this clone. V is TRBV23-1 and J is TRBJ2-7; TRBD1 aligns across 8 bases. TRBV23-1 is recorded as an ORF, its role being uncertain. This CDR3 is built from 15 residues. Trimming removed 2 bases from V and 2 bases from J; junction bases left unmatched: 5. CDR3: CASSQETGATYEQYF. In DNA, the CDR3 is TGCGCCAGCAGTCAAGAGACAGGGGCTACCTACGAGCAGTACTTC.

This clone was picked up a small number of times. V and J are TRBV10-3 and TRBJ2-2; 9 bases align to TRBD1. The ends lost 11 bases at V and 4 bases at J; junction bases unmatched: 8. This CDR3 is 14 amino acids long. Germline values: CDR1 ENHRY, CDR2 SYGVKD. The CDR3 DNA reads TGTGCCCACCGGGACAGGGTCTCCACCGGGGAGCTGTTTTTT. It specifies CAHRDRVSTGELFF.

V is TRBV2 and J is TRBJ2-1; 7 positions agree with TRBD2. This CDR3 spans 17 amino acids. The germline V gene has CDR1 SNHLY and CDR2 FYNNEI. J was trimmed by 6 bases and V by 6 bases; bases with no gene match: 17. This CDR3 is CASSVVFERGITNEQFF. The CDR3 bases are TGTGCCAGCAGCGTTGTGTTCGAGCGGGGTATAACCAATGAGCAGTTCTTC.

This sequence joins TRBV15 and TRBJ1-1; 8 positions match TRBD1. J lost 7 bases, V lost 2 bases, and 9 bases had no gene match. Germline V CDR1 and CDR2: LNHNV, YYDKDF (reference sequence). This CDR3 is 15 amino acids long. The CDR3 reads CATSRLRTGWVEAFF. DNA for the CDR3: TGTGCCACCAGCAGACTGAGGACAGGGTGGGTTGAAGCTTTCTTT.

V usage is TRBV6-1 and J usage is TRBJ1-4, with a tentative D call TRBD1 (5 bases). The CDR3 is 15 amino acids. The germline CDR1 and CDR2 sequences are MNHNS and SASEGT. Trimming removed 7 bases at V and 5 bases at J, with 17 bases between. CDR3 sequence reads: CASKNRGLGNEKLFF. CDR3 nucleotide sequence: TGTGCCAGCAAAAACCGGGGCCTTGGAAATGAAAAACTGTTTTTT.

This chain connects TRBV5-1 to TRBJ2-5, with a tentative D call TRBD2 (6 bases). Trimming took off 4 bases at V and 2 bases at J, with 9 bases between the two ends. The germline V gene encodes CDR1 SGHRS and CDR2 YFSETQ. The CDR3 contains 13 residues. CDR3 sequence reads: CASSPGLQETQYF. CDR3 bases: TGCGCCAGCAGCCCAGGACTACAAGAGACCCAGTACTTC.

CDR3 in DNA: TGCAGCGTTGGGCAAAATGAAAAACTGTTTTTT. As protein: CSVGQNEKLFF. This chain uses TRBV29-1 with TRBJ1-4; D gene unclear. The V end was cut by 4 bases, the J end by 5 bases, with 5 bases between. CDR3 length: 11 amino acids. Germline assignment: CDR1 SQVTM and CDR2 ANQGSEA.

This chain links TRBV4-1 with TRBJ2-1, with TRBD2 matching over 12 bases. The CDR3 has 16 amino acids. The ends lost 6 bases at V and 6 bases at J; junction bases unmatched: 9. Germline CDR1 MGHRA, CDR2 YSYEKL. CDR3 DNA sequence: TGCGCCAGCAGTACAGAAACGGGACTAGCGGGCAATGAGCAGTTCTTC. The encoded protein is CASSTETGLAGNEQFF.

This sequence joins TRBV7-8 and TRBJ1-3; D might be TRBD1 (5 bases). This CDR3 has 14 residues. The V and J ends lost 1 base and 4 bases respectively, with 8 bases between them. Germline CDR1 and CDR2: SGHVS and FQNEAQ. The CDR3 here is CASSLEGLGNTIYF. In DNA, the CDR3 is TGTGCCAGCAGCTTAGAGGGGCTCGGAAACACCATATATTTT.

This clone was seen only a few times. The rearrangement links TRBV19 to TRBJ2-7; 7 bases map to TRBD1. The CDR3 runs 14 residues. Germline V lookup: CDR1 LNHDA, CDR2 SQIVND (reference sequence). The ends lost 3 bases at V and 3 bases at J; junction bases unmatched: 5. DNA for the CDR3: TGTGCCAGTAGTATTAGGGGACAGTTCTACGAGCAGTACTTC. Encoded protein: CASSIRGQFYEQYF.

V is TRBV19 and J is TRBJ2-2; 7 nucleotides agree with TRBD2. The germline gives CDR1 LNHDA, CDR2 SQIVND (reference sequence). The CDR3 is 14 residues long. V was pared by 7 bases and J by 4 bases, with 6 bases of the junction left unmatched. The CDR3 spells CASILAGSTGELFF. CDR3 coding DNA: TGTGCCAGTATCTTAGCGGGTTCCACCGGGGAGCTGTTTTTT.

The V and J genes are TRBV4-1 and TRBJ2-1; 13 bases align to TRBD2. The CDR3 totals 17 residues. The V gene end was trimmed by 0 bases and the J gene end by 8 bases; junction bases not matched to a gene: 7. Germline CDR1 reads MGHRA; CDR2 reads YSYEKL. The CDR3 reads CASSQDITSGRAYEQFF. DNA of the CDR3: TGCGCCAGCAGCCAAGATATAACTAGCGGGAGGGCCTATGAGCAGTTCTTC.

The chain joins TRBV27 to TRBJ1-5, with a tentative D call TRBD1 (5 bases). The CDR3 totals 14 residues. V was trimmed by 5 bases and J by 3 bases, leaving 11 bases between them. Germline values: CDR1 MNHEY, CDR2 SMNVEV (reference sequence). The chain's CDR3 is CASSLTGFNQPQHF. In nucleotides, the CDR3 is TGTGCCAGCAGTCTCACAGGTTTCAATCAGCCCCAGCATTTT.

This clone was observed a handful of times. The chain recombines TRBV19 with TRBJ2-7, with unresolved D. Germline V gives CDR1 LNHDA, CDR2 SQIVND (reference sequence). The CDR3 is 12 residues long. V gave up 3 bases and J gave up 3 bases, with 6 bases separating them. CDR3 nucleotide sequence: TGTGCCAGTAGTATGGCCAGCTACGAGCAGTACTTC. It encodes CASSMASYEQYF.

This clone has only a few counts. The V call is TRBV25-1, the J call TRBJ2-1, with a tentative D call TRBD2 (5 bases). The CDR3 is 15 amino acids. V dropped 3 bases and J dropped 0 bases, with 9 bases sitting between them. Germline CDR1 and CDR2: MGHDK and SYGVNS. The CDR3 nucleotides are TGTGCCAGCAGTGATGGGAGCCTCTCCTACAATGAGCAGTTCTTC. Its translation is CASSDGSLSYNEQFF.

The CDR3 nucleotides are TGCGCCAGCAGCCTCACACTCTCTGGAAACACCATATATTTT. Translation gives CASSLTLSGNTIYF. The V call is TRBV4-1, the J call TRBJ1-3; D is uncertain. CDR1 and CDR2 (germline): MGHRA, YSYEKL. V shed 4 bases and J shed 0 bases, with 7 bases lying between them. The CDR3 contains 14 residues.

This clone was observed once. This sequence joins TRBV15 and TRBJ2-7; tentative D call: TRBD2 (6 bases). V dropped 0 bases and J dropped 0 bases, with 9 bases sitting between them. Per germline, CDR1 LNHNV and CDR2 YYDKDF (reference sequence). The CDR3 covers 15 residues. CDR3 coding DNA: TGTGCCACCAGCAGAGAGGGCGGGGCCTCCTACGAGCAGTACTTC. Encoded protein: CATSREGGASYEQYF.

This chain joins TRBV2 and TRBJ2-5; D unresolved. CDR3 length: 13 residues. Trimming left V 6 bases short and J 1 base short, with 9 bases between. CDR1 is SNHLY and CDR2 is FYNNEI in the germline V gene. CDR3: CASRPEIQETQYF. The CDR3 nucleotides read TGTGCCAGCAGACCCGAGATCCAAGAGACCCAGTACTTC.

This clone is medium-sized in the sample. The V call is TRBV7-8, the J call TRBJ2-7, with D tentatively TRBD1 (6 bases). The CDR3 contains 15 residues. Trimming shortened V by 5 bases and J by 5 bases, and 19 bases separated the two germline ends. Per germline, CDR1 SGHVS and CDR2 FQNEAQ. The CDR3 bases are TGTGCCAGCAGCCGAACCGGGACAAATAAAGACGAGCAGTACTTC. It translates to CASSRTGTNKDEQYF. The complete variable domain, with remaining parts taken from reference TRBV7-8 and TRBJ2-7, reads GAGVSQSPRYKVAKRGQDVALRCDPISGHVSLFWYQQALGQGPEFLTYFQNEAQLDKSGLPSDRFFAERPEGSVSTLKIQRTQQEDSAVYLCASSRTGTNKDEQYFGPGTRLTVT.

The chain uses TRBV27 and TRBJ2-7, with 7 bases that match TRBD1. The V and J ends lost 5 bases and 8 bases, in that order; junction bases with no gene match: 18. The CDR3 has 16 residues. In germline, CDR1 is MNHEY, CDR2 SMNVEV (reference sequence). CDR3 DNA: TGTGCCAGCAGTATAACAGGGGCCCCTCTATCCTGGAAGCAGTACTTC. Protein: CASSITGAPLSWKQYF.